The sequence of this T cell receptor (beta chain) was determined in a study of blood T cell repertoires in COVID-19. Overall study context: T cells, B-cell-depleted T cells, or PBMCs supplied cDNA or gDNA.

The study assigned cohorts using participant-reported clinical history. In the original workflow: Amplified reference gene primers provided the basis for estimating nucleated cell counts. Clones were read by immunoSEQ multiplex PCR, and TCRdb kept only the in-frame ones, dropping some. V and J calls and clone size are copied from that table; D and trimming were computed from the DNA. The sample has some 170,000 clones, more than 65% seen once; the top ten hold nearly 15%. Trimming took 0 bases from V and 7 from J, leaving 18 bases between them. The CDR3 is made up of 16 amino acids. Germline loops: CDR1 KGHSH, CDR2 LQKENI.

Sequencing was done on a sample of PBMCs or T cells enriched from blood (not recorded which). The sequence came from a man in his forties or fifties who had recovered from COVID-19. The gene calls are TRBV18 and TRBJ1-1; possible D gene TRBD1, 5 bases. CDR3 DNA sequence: TGTGCCAGCTCACCACCGGAAGGGGCGGGGATAAGTGAAGCTTTCTTT. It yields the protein CASSPPEGAGISEAFF.